These 20 T cell receptor beta chains share one sample of origin, sequenced in a study of blood T cell repertoires in COVID-19. Repertoires were generated with immunoSEQ multiplex PCR, while TCRdb's copy carries only in-frame clones and drops some. The sample consists of about 320,000 clones, 90% to 95% of them appearing once. Sequenced: PBMCs or T cells enriched from blood (not recorded which). These receptors originate from a woman in her thirties who had been exposed to COVID-19.

This chain uses TRBV28 with TRBJ2-1; the match to TRBD2 covers 10 bases. V lost 1 base, J lost 5 bases, and 2 bases stayed unmatched. CDR3 length: 15 residues. From germline, CDR1 is MDHEN and CDR2 SYDVKM. The CDR3 DNA reads as TGTGCCAGCAGTTTATTAGCGGGGGGCCACAATGAGCAGTTCTTC. It codes for CASSLLAGGHNEQFF.

The chain carries TRBV5-1 and TRBJ1-6, with D perhaps TRBD1 (6 bases). The CDR3 contains 16 residues. Trimming took off 4 bases at V and 10 bases at J, with 21 bases between the two ends. Germline CDR1 and CDR2: SGHRS and YFSETQ. The chain's CDR3 is CASSPAGEGVGSPLHF. In DNA, the CDR3 is TGCGCCAGCAGCCCCGCAGGGGAGGGAGTAGGATCACCCCTCCACTTT.

The J gene is TRBJ1-2, the V gene TRBV5-4; 10 bases agree with TRBD1. The germline gives CDR1 SGHNT, CDR2 YYREEE (reference sequence). J lost 2 bases, V lost 4 bases, and 2 bases had no gene match. This CDR3 is 14 amino acids long. CDR3 region: CASSQGQGNYGYTF. CDR3 sequence (DNA): TGTGCCAGCAGCCAGGGACAGGGGAACTATGGCTACACCTTC.

The chain is built from TRBV14 and TRBJ1-3; D uncertain. V lost 5 bases, J lost 9 bases, and 17 bases lay in between. This CDR3 comprises 14 residues. CDR1 is SGHDN and CDR2 is FVKESK in the germline V gene. The DNA for the CDR3 is TGTGCCAGCAGCTCCATCGGGTCAACGGGCACCATATATTTT. Encoded protein: CASSSIGSTGTIYF.

This chain joins TRBV5-6 and TRBJ1-2; TRBD1 matches 7 bases. Trimming cost V 4 bases and J 8 bases; bases outside gene matches: 2. CDR3 length: 11 amino acids. Germline V gene lookup returns CDR1 SGHDT and CDR2 YYEEEE. The CDR3 DNA reads TGTGCCAGCAGCAGGGGGCGCGGCTACACCTTC. This encodes CASSRGRGYTF.

V is TRBV27 and J is TRBJ1-4; possible D gene TRBD1, 5 bases. This CDR3 contains 14 residues. Per germline, CDR1 MNHEY and CDR2 SMNVEV (reference sequence). V lost 4 bases and J lost 5, with 11 bases in between. The DNA of the CDR3 is TGTGCCAGCAGTTGGGGCGGTCTCAATGAAAAACTGTTTTTT. Translating it yields CASSWGGLNEKLFF.

This clone was observed once. This sequence joins TRBV3-1 (or the pseudogene TRBV3-2) and TRBJ2-1, with 9 bases lining up with TRBD2. Unmatched junction bases numbered 9, after V lost 2 bases and J lost 4 bases. The CDR3 is 17 residues long. Germline lookup yields CDR1 LGHDT and CDR2 YNNKEL (reference sequence). The CDR3 is CASSQNPLAGGYNEQFF. In DNA, the CDR3 is TGTGCCAGCAGCCAAAATCCCTTGGCGGGGGGGTACAATGAGCAGTTCTTC.

The gene calls are TRBV9 and TRBJ2-1, with TRBD2 matching 8 bases. V shed 3 bases and J 6 bases; nucleotides not matched to a gene: 14. Germline V CDR1 and CDR2: SGDLS, YYNGEE. This CDR3 contains 17 residues. CDR3: CASSATSRGGFPNEQFF. Here the CDR3 DNA reads TGTGCCAGCAGCGCCACTTCACGGGGGGGCTTCCCCAATGAGCAGTTCTTC.

The chain combines TRBV30 with TRBJ2-5; D may be TRBD2 (5 bases). V dropped 0 bases and J dropped 7 bases, with 15 bases sitting between them. Germline CDR1 reads GTSNPN; CDR2 reads SVGIG (reference sequence). This CDR3 is 14 amino acids long. The CDR3 loop reads CAWSVETGSGTQYF. The CDR3 DNA follows: TGTGCCTGGAGTGTAGAGACGGGGTCGGGGACCCAGTACTTC.

CDR3 protein: CASGDGGYTEAFF. CDR3 coding DNA: TGTGCCAGCGGAGATGGGGGGTATACTGAAGCTTTCTTT. The chain uses TRBV19 and TRBJ1-1; possibly TRBD1 for D (5 bases). The CDR3 contains 13 residues. V was pared by 9 bases and J by 5 bases, with 16 bases between. Germline assignment: CDR1 LNHDA and CDR2 SQIVND (reference sequence).

This chain joins TRBV7-3 and TRBJ2-5, with TRBD2 identical over 7 bases. From germline, CDR1 is SGHTA and CDR2 FQGTGA. The junction had 9 bases not matched to a gene; V was cut back by 3 bases and J by 5 bases. This CDR3 has 15 amino acids. DNA of the CDR3: TGTGCCAGCAGCTTCAGCGGGGCCCATGGGGAGACCCAGTACTTC. It codes for CASSFSGAHGETQYF.

The chain carries TRBV4-2 and TRBJ1-1; D might be TRBD1 (5 bases). CDR3 length equals 15 residues. Germline CDR1 is LGHNA and CDR2 is YNFKEQ. The V end was cut by 3 bases, the J end by 1 base, with 12 bases between. CDR3 sequence (DNA): TGTGCCAGCAGCCAGAATGACAGAGAGAACACTGAAGCTTTCTTT. The encoded protein is CASSQNDRENTEAFF.

The rearrangement links TRBV6-2 or TRBV6-3 to TRBJ2-7; possible D gene TRBD1, 5 bases. Deletions cut 6 bases from V and 0 bases from J, with 18 bases between. CDR1 and CDR2 (germline): MNHEY, SVGEGT. The CDR3 consists of 16 residues. The CDR3 here is CASSHIRAFSSYEQYF. The CDR3 DNA reads TGTGCCAGCAGCCATATCAGGGCCTTTAGCTCCTACGAGCAGTACTTC.

The V and J genes are TRBV7-2 and TRBJ2-1; 11 bases match TRBD2. This CDR3 spans 15 amino acids. The V segment lost 5 bases and the J segment 8 bases; nucleotides outside the gene matches: 8. Per the germline V gene, CDR1 is SGHTA and CDR2 is FQGNSA. The CDR3 coding sequence is TGTGCCAGCAGCCCTACTAGCGGGGGTTGGGATGAGCAGTTCTTC. This sequence encodes CASSPTSGGWDEQFF. The whole variable domain, filled in from reference TRBV7-2 and TRBJ2-1, reads GAGVSQSPSNKVTEKGKDVELRCDPISGHTALYWYRQSLGQGLEFLIYFQGNSAPDKSGLPSDRFSAERTGGSVSTLTIQRTQQEDSAVYLCASSPTSGGWDEQFFGPGTRLTVL.

This clone appeared once. CDR3 coding DNA: TGTGCCATCAGTGGGGACAGGGTGGGCTATGGCTACACCTTC. Translating it yields CAISGDRVGYGYTF. This chain uses TRBV10-3 with TRBJ1-2; the match to TRBD1 covers 9 bases. Germline CDR1 ENHRY, CDR2 SYGVKD. J was trimmed by 4 bases and V by 4 bases; bases with no gene match: 4. There are 14 residues in the CDR3.

This clone was seen a few times. V and J are TRBV5-1 and TRBJ2-7, with 9 bases lining up with TRBD1. The CDR3 runs to 14 residues. Germline CDR1 and CDR2: SGHRS and YFSETQ. Germline trimming cut 7 bases from V and 5 bases from J; bases unmatched to any gene: 10. This CDR3 is CASRPGDRVHEQYF. The CDR3 DNA reads as TGCGCCAGCCGCCCTGGGGACAGGGTTCACGAGCAGTACTTC.

A word on this clone: This sample also contains other DNA sequences that code for the same CDR3. The J gene is TRBJ2-7, the V gene TRBV19; 10 nucleotides line up with TRBD1. V trimming: 5 bases; J trimming: 3 bases; junction bases outside the gene matches: 4. The germline V gene encodes CDR1 LNHDA and CDR2 SQIVND (reference sequence). The CDR3 runs 14 residues. The CDR3 sequence: CASSPGTGDYEQYF. The CDR3 nucleotides read TGTGCCAGTAGTCCCGGGACAGGGGACTACGAGCAGTACTTC.

This chain joins TRBV4-3 and TRBJ2-3, with D possibly matching TRBD2 (6 bases). Germline values: CDR1 LGHNA, CDR2 YSLEER. Trimming cost V 0 bases and J 0 bases, with 16 bases left between them. The CDR3 is 18 residues long. For the CDR3, the DNA is TGCGCCAGCAGCCAAGAAATGGCGGGGACCCCTAGCACAGATACGCAGTATTTT. It codes for CASSQEMAGTPSTDTQYF.

This sequence joins TRBV15 and TRBJ2-1; a weak D match, TRBD2 (5 bases). The CDR3 is made up of 16 amino acids. V gave up 3 bases and J gave up 11 bases, with 23 bases separating them. Germline CDR1 LNHNV, CDR2 YYDKDF (reference sequence). This CDR3 is CATSRGPFRARGKQFF. DNA for the CDR3: TGTGCCACCAGCAGGGGCCCCTTTCGGGCCCGGGGAAAGCAGTTCTTC.

The CDR3 is CASSLLAGGSYTGELFF. CDR3 nucleotides: TGTGCCAGCAGCCTACTAGCGGGGGGTTCGTACACCGGGGAGCTGTTTTTT. The chain couples TRBV11-2 to TRBJ2-2, with 12 bases lining up with TRBD2. Germline values: CDR1 SGHAT, CDR2 FQNNGV. The CDR3 is 17 residues long. Trimming at V came to 5 bases and at J to 3 bases, leaving 7 bases not matched to a gene.